This TCR beta chain was observed in a study of blood T cell repertoires in COVID-19 (dated by TCRdb to 2020 to 2021). For the wider study: Collaborator samples came from the United States, Italy and Spain and covered acute and convalescent phases of COVID-19. The dataset comprised deeply sampled blood TCRbeta repertoires from subjects exposed to, actively infected with, or recovered from COVID-19. Samples came from the ongoing ImmuneRACE study (first 160 participants) plus 1,254 subjects from 6 global collaborators. The material from the prospective study consisted of cDNA or gDNA derived from T cells, B-cell-depleted T cells, or PBMCs. The repertoires were made available in a free public database intended to serve as a resource for research on the immune response to SARS-CoV-2. Where available, HLA class I and class II types were taken from metadata supplied by the sample provider and were not determined by assay-based typing. A de-identified subject ID, COVID-19 status, age in years and sex were almost always included in the sample metadata. On the study overall, not on this receptor specifically: The amount of clinical and demographic metadata varied by source and participant and was provided uncurated.

TCRbeta CDR3 regions were amplified from genomic DNA by means of the immunoSEQ Assay, a bias-controlled multiplex PCR. For the original study's pipeline: The number of nucleated cells in each sample was estimated by amplification of reference gene primers within the assay. To quantify the absolute abundance of each unique TCRbeta CDR3 rearrangement, sequence reads were collapsed and filtered. For each sample, productive Simpson clonality was calculated by taking the square root of Simpson's diversity index across productive rearrangements. This immuneACCESS table, as held by TCRdb, lists in-frame sequences with V and J called but not all clones. Of the missing ones, under half trace to an unresolved V gene in checked studies; the others have no known cause. For V, J and clone size, that table is used; D and trimming come from the DNA. For this sample there are a few hundred thousand clones; 90% appear just once. The ten largest clones capture around 4.5% of the sample.

Reading the germline V gene gives CDR1 SGHDT and CDR2 YYEEEE. Deletion took 0 bases off V and 3 bases off J, with a span of 10 bases between the germline ends. Reading from cysteine to phenylalanine, the CDR3 counts 15 amino acids. Of all the DNA, just the CDR3 is kept, 45 bases in frame from base 1. Participants in the prospective study were enrolled through a virtual design, were aged roughly 18 to 95 years, and lived in roughly 25 United States geographic areas. Cohort assignment in the prospective study relied on participant-reported clinical history from a screening survey and a study questionnaire. Each participant in the prospective study had whole blood, serum and a nasopharyngeal or oropharyngeal swab collected by mobile phlebotomists. Over an approximately 2-month period, participants in the prospective study had the option of providing additional blood draws and questionnaires. Before DNA extraction, blood samples from the prospective study were shipped at room temperature or frozen.

Concerning this clone itself: Its recognized antigen is unknown. Per-nucleotide qualities are absent, and no much larger clonotype sits a single base away.

The chain joins TRBV5-6 to TRBJ1-5; the D gene cannot be named for sure. Sample: PBMCs or T cells enriched from blood (not recorded which). The clonotype comes from a young woman with acute COVID-19. The CDR3 in this case is CASSLGTVLNQPQHF. The DNA sequence reads TGTGCCAGCAGCTTGGGAACAGTACTCAATCAGCCCCAGCATTTT.